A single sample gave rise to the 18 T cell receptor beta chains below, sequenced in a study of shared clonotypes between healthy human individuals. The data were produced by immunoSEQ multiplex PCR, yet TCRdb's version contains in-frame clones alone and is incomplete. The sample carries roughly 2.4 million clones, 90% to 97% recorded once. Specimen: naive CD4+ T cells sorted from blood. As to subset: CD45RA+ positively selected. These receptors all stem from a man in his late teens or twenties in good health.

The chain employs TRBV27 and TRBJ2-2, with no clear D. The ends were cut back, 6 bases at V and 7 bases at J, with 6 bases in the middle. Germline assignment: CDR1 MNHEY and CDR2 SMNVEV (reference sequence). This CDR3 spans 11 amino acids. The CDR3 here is CASSHFGELFF. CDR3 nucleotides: TGTGCCAGCAGCCACTTCGGGGAGCTGTTTTTT.

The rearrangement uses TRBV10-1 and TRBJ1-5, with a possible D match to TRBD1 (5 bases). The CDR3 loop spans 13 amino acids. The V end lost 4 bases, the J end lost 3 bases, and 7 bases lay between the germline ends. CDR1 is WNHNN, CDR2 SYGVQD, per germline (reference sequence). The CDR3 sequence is CASSGQPNQPQHF. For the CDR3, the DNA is TGCGCCAGCAGTGGACAGCCCAATCAGCCCCAGCATTTT.

Here the CDR3 DNA reads TGTGCCTGGAGTGAACCTACTAGCGGGAGCGGCCACGAGCAGTACTTC. As protein: CAWSEPTSGSGHEQYF. The genes are TRBV30 and TRBJ2-7; TRBD2 matches 11 bases. The CDR3 is made up of 16 amino acids. The V gene's germline CDR1 is GTSNPN and CDR2 SVGIG (reference sequence). V was pared by 1 base and J by 5 bases, with 10 bases of the junction left unmatched. Supplemented by reference TRBV30 and TRBJ2-7, the full variable domain reads SQTIHQWPATLVQPVGSPLSLECTVEGTSNPNLYWYRQAAGRGLQLLFYSVGIGQISSEVPQNLSASRPQDRQFILSSKKLLLSDSGFYLCAWSEPTSGSGHEQYFGPGTRLTVT.

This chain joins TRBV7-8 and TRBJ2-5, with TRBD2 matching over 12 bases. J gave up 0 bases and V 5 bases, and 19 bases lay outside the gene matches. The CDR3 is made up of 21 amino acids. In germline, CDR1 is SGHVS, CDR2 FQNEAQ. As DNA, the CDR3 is TGTGCCAGCAGCACCGGACAGGGTACTAGCGGGGGGCAAAAGTACCAAGAGACCCAGTACTTC. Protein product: CASSTGQGTSGGQKYQETQYF.

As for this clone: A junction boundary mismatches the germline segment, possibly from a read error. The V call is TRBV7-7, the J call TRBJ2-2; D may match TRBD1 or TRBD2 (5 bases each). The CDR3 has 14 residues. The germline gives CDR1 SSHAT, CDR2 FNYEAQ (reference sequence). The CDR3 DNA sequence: TGTGCTAGCAGCGCAAGAATGGGGGCCGGGGAGCTGTTTTTT. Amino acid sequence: CASSARMGAGELFF.

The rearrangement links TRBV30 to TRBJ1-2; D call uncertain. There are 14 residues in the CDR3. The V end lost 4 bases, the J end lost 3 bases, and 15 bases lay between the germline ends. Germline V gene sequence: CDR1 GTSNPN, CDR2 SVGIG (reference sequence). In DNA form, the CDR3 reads TGTGCCTGGAACCGAGAGAGGGTCGACTATGGCTACACCTTC. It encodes CAWNRERVDYGYTF. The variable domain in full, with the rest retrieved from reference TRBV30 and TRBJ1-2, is SQTIHQWPATLVQPVGSPLSLECTVEGTSNPNLYWYRQAAGRGLQLLFYSVGIGQISSEVPQNLSASRPQDRQFILSSKKLLLSDSGFYLCAWNRERVDYGYTFGSGTRLTVV.

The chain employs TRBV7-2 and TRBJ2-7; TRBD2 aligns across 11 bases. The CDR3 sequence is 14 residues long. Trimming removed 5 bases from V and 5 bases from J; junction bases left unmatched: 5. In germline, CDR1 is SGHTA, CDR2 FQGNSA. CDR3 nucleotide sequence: TGTGCCAGCAGCCCCCGACTAGCGGGGCACGAGCAGTACTTC. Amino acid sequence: CASSPRLAGHEQYF.

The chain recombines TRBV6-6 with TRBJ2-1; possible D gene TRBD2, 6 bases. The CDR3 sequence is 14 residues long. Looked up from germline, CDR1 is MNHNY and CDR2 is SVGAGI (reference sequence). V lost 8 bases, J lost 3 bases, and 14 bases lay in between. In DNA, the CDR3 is TGTGCCAGCTCCGGGAGAATTCACTACAATGAGCAGTTCTTC. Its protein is CASSGRIHYNEQFF.

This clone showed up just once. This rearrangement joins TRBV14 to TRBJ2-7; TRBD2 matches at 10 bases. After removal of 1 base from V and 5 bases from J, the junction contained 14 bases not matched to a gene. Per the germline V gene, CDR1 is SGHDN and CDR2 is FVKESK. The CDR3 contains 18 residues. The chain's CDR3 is CASSQGGSGRASANEQYF. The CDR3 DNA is TGTGCCAGCAGCCAAGGAGGAAGCGGGAGGGCCTCGGCTAACGAGCAGTACTTC.

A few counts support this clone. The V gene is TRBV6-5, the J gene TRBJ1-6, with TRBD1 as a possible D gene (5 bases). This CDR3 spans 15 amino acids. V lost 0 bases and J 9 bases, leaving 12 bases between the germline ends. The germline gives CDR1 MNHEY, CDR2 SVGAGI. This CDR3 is CASSYSMGTGSPLHF. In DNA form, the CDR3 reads TGTGCCAGCAGTTACTCGATGGGGACTGGTTCACCCCTCCACTTT.

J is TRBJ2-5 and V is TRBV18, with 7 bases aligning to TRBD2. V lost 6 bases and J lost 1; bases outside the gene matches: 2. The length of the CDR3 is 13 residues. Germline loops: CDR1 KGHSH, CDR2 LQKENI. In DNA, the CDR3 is TGTGCCAGCTCTCGACTAGCCCAAGAGACCCAGTACTTC. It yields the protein CASSRLAQETQYF.

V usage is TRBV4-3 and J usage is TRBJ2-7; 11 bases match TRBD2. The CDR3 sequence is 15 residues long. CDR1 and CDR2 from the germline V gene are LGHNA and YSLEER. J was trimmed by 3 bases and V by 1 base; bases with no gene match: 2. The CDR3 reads CASSQATSGDYEQYF. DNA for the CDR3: TGCGCCAGCAGCCAAGCGACTAGCGGGGACTACGAGCAGTACTTC.

The CDR3 reads CASSPSLLTGGAQTQYF. The DNA of the CDR3 is TGTGCCAGCAGCCCTAGTTTACTGACAGGGGGCGCACAGACCCAGTACTTC. V gene TRBV9 combines with J gene TRBJ2-5; 10 bases fit TRBD1. From germline, CDR1 is SGDLS and CDR2 YYNGEE. Losses at the gene ends were 4 bases for V and 6 bases for J; bases not matched to a gene: 15. The CDR3 has 17 residues.

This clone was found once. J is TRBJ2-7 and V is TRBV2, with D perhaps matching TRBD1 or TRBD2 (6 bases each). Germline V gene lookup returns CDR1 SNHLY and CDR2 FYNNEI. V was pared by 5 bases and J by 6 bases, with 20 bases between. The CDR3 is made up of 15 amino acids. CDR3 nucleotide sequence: TGTGCCAGCAGTACTCTCCCGGAGGGGGTGGGCGAGCAGTACTTC. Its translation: CASSTLPEGVGEQYF.

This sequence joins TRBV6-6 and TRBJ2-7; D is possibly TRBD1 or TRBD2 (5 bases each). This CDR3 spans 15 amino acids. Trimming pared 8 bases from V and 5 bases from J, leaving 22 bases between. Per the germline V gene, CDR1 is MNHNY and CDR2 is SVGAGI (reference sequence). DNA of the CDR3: TGTGCCAGCGGTACTAGTGGGGGTTCTAGTCACGAGCAGTACTTC. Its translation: CASGTSGGSSHEQYF.

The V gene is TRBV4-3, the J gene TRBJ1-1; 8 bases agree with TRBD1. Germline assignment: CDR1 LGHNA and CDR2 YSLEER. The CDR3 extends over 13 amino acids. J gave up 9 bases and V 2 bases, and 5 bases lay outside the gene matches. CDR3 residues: CASSQTPGGQAFF. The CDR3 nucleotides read TGCGCCAGCAGCCAAACCCCAGGGGGCCAAGCTTTCTTT.

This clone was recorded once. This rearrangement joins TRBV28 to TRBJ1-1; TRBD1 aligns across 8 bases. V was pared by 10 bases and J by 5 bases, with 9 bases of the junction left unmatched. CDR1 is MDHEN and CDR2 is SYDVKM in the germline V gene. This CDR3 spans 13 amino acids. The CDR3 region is CATTPGGHTEAFF. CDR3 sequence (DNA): TGTGCCACCACCCCAGGGGGCCATACTGAAGCTTTCTTT.

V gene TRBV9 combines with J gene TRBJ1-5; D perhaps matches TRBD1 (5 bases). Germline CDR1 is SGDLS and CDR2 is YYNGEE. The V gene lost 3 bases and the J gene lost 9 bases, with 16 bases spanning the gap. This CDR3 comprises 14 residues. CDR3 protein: CASSAGAVMWPQHF. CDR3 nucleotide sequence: TGTGCCAGCAGCGCCGGGGCGGTGATGTGGCCCCAGCATTTT.